One and the same sample provided the 27 T cell receptor beta chains below, sequenced in a study of blood T cell repertoires in COVID-19. Generated by immunoSEQ multiplex PCR, the TCRdb table keeps only in-frame clones and is missing some. The profile shows about 120,000 clones, approximately 87% of them singletons. Sample: peripheral blood. Receptor source: a man aged 25 to 40 with acute or convalescent COVID-19.

This chain joins TRBV3-1 (or the pseudogene TRBV3-2) and TRBJ1-3, with no clear D. The germline V gene encodes CDR1 LGHDT and CDR2 YNNKEL (reference sequence). The CDR3 is made up of 11 amino acids. The V end was cut by 4 bases, the J end by 7 bases, with 5 bases between. The CDR3 spells CASSRANTIYF. The CDR3 bases are TGTGCCAGCAGCCGGGCGAACACCATATATTTT.

The chain carries TRBV5-6 and TRBJ1-1; the match to TRBD1 covers 7 bases. CDR3 size: 15 residues. Per germline, CDR1 SGHDT and CDR2 YYEEEE. V was clipped by 4 bases and J by 1 base; unmatched bases: 7. CDR3 protein: CASSEEGQTNTEAFF. The CDR3 DNA is TGTGCCAGCAGCGAAGAGGGACAGACGAACACTGAAGCTTTCTTT.

V and J are TRBV30 and TRBJ1-5, with 7 positions matching TRBD1. This CDR3 spans 13 amino acids. After removal of 2 bases from V and 5 bases from J, the junction contained 3 bases not matched to a gene. The germline CDR1 and CDR2 sequences are GTSNPN and SVGIG (reference sequence). This CDR3 is CAWSYDRDQPQHF. The CDR3 DNA follows: TGTGCCTGGAGTTACGACAGGGATCAGCCCCAGCATTTT.

This rearrangement joins TRBV7-9 to TRBJ2-1, with D unclear. The CDR3 length is 13 residues. CDR1 is SEHNR and CDR2 is FQNEAQ in the germline V gene (reference sequence). Trimming left V 1 base short and J 8 bases short, with 9 bases between. CDR3 loop: CASSLVAIHEQFF. The CDR3 nucleotides are TGTGCCAGCAGCTTAGTCGCTATCCATGAGCAGTTCTTC.

The chain has TRBV30 and TRBJ2-2, with 11 bases lining up with TRBD2. CDR1 GTSNPN and CDR2 SVGIG come from the germline V gene (reference sequence). The V segment lost 1 base and the J segment 7 bases; nucleotides outside the gene matches: 8. This CDR3 is built from 16 residues. CDR3 region: CAWSDLAGGYGGELFF. Here the CDR3 DNA reads TGTGCCTGGAGTGATCTAGCGGGGGGTTATGGCGGGGAGCTGTTTTTT.

This sequence joins TRBV15 and TRBJ2-5; tentatively, D is TRBD2 (5 bases). Trimming cost V 0 bases and J 4 bases, with 9 bases left between them. The germline gives CDR1 LNHNV, CDR2 YYDKDF (reference sequence). The CDR3 contains 14 residues. The DNA for the CDR3 is TGTGCCACCAGCAGAGATCTAGCCTTAGAGACCCAGTACTTC. Translation: CATSRDLALETQYF. Full variable domain (outside the CDR3, taken from reference TRBV15 and TRBJ2-5): DAMVIQNPRYQVTQFGKPVTLSCSQTLNHNVMYWYQQKSSQAPKLLFHYYDKDFNNEADTPDNFQSRRPNTSFCFLDIRSPGLGDTAMYLCATSRDLALETQYFGPGTRLLVL.

This chain joins TRBV11-1 and TRBJ1-3; D remains ambiguous. The CDR3 consists of 13 residues. Deletions cut 5 bases from V and 4 bases from J, with 9 bases between. CDR1 is SGHAT, CDR2 FQDESV, per germline (reference sequence). The CDR3 region has the DNA TGTGCCAGCAGCAACCCTACGGGAAACACCATATATTTT. This sequence encodes CASSNPTGNTIYF. Full variable domain (remainder filled in from reference TRBV11-1 and TRBJ1-3): EAEVAQSPRYKITEKSQAVAFWCDPISGHATLYWYRQILGQGPELLVQFQDESVVDDSQLPKDRFSAERLKGVDSTLKIQPAELGDSAMYLCASSNPTGNTIYFGEGSWLTVV.

This rearrangement joins TRBV29-1 to TRBJ2-2, with D possibly being TRBD1 (6 bases). The CDR3 is made up of 13 amino acids. V lost 5 bases and J 5 bases, leaving 12 bases between the germline ends. CDR1 is SQVTM and CDR2 is ANQGSEA in the germline V gene. CDR3 sequence reads: CSVRTARTGELFF. CDR3 in DNA: TGCAGCGTTCGGACAGCGAGGACCGGGGAGCTGTTTTTT.

The V and J genes are TRBV9 and TRBJ2-1, with 13 bases fitting TRBD2. This CDR3 contains 16 residues. The ends lost 0 bases at V and 4 bases at J; junction bases unmatched: 1. CDR1 is SGDLS and CDR2 is YYNGEE in the germline V gene. Here the CDR3 DNA reads TGTGCCAGCAGCGTAGGGACTAGCGGGGGTTACAATGAGCAGTTCTTC. Translation gives CASSVGTSGGYNEQFF.

The CDR3 DNA sequence: TGTGCCAGCAGCCAAGAGGCAGTCAGCAGGGAAGAACTGTTTTTT. Translation: CASSQEAVSREELFF. The chain has TRBV4-2 and TRBJ1-4; D may be TRBD1 (5 bases). V shed 0 bases and J shed 12 bases, with 17 bases lying between them. The CDR3 is 15 amino acids. Germline V CDR1 and CDR2: LGHNA, YNFKEQ.

The chain employs TRBV29-1 and TRBJ2-1; tentative D call: TRBD1 (5 bases). The CDR3 totals 13 residues. Germline V gene lookup returns CDR1 SQVTM and CDR2 ANQGSEA. Trimming shortened V by 5 bases and J by 3 bases, and 11 bases separated the two germline ends. The CDR3, as DNA: TGCAGCGTTCGCAGGGTGGACTACAATGAGCAGTTCTTC. Its protein is CSVRRVDYNEQFF.

V is TRBV6-5 and J is TRBJ2-7; tentatively, D is TRBD2 (5 bases). The CDR3 is 14 residues long. Germline V gives CDR1 MNHEY, CDR2 SVGAGI. V lost 7 bases to trimming and J lost 5 bases, with 18 bases between them. The CDR3 sequence: CASKFAAPGDEQYV. The CDR3 DNA reads TGTGCCAGCAAGTTTGCGGCGCCCGGGGACGAGCAGTACGTC.

This chain links TRBV4-2 with TRBJ1-1; D gene ambiguous. Germline CDR1 reads LGHNA; CDR2 reads YNFKEQ. This CDR3 contains 13 residues. V was trimmed by 0 bases and J by 6 bases, leaving 8 bases between them. The CDR3 DNA follows: TGTGCCAGCAGCCAAGACGTCGGTTCTGAAGCTTTCTTT. Protein product: CASSQDVGSEAFF.

CDR3 nucleotides: TGTGCCACCCAGGCAGGGCTAGACACCGGGGAGCTGTTTTTT. Translating it yields CATQAGLDTGELFF. The rearrangement uses TRBV24-1 and TRBJ2-2, with D possibly matching TRBD1 (5 bases). The germline gives CDR1 KGHDR, CDR2 SFDVKD. CDR3 length equals 14 residues. V was cut by 9 bases and J by 3 bases, with 13 bases left in between.

The chain employs TRBV6-5 and TRBJ1-1, with unresolved D. Trimming took 6 bases from V and 0 from J, leaving 14 bases between them. This CDR3 has 15 residues. From germline, CDR1 is MNHEY and CDR2 SVGAGI. The CDR3 bases are TGTGCCAGCAGCATCACCCCGGGGATGAACACTGAAGCTTTCTTT. It codes for CASSITPGMNTEAFF.

This rearrangement joins TRBV6-5 to TRBJ1-1; D may be TRBD1 (5 bases). The CDR3 is 15 residues long. V dropped 6 bases and J dropped 1 base, with 15 bases sitting between them. Germline CDR1 MNHEY, CDR2 SVGAGI. This CDR3 reads CASRKEIGANTEAFF. CDR3 nucleotides: TGTGCCAGCAGGAAGGAAATTGGGGCGAACACTGAAGCTTTCTTT.

This chain joins TRBV29-1 and TRBJ2-1; D is perhaps TRBD2 (6 bases). Germline assignment: CDR1 SQVTM and CDR2 ANQGSEA. V was trimmed by 5 bases and J by 0 bases, leaving 11 bases between them. The CDR3 sequence is 14 residues long. As DNA, the CDR3 is TGCAGCGTTAGCGGGCGCTACTCCTACAATGAGCAGTTCTTC. Its translation: CSVSGRYSYNEQFF.

This clone was seen once. This chain connects TRBV6-5 to TRBJ1-4; weak D call: TRBD1 (6 bases). This CDR3 spans 12 amino acids. V lost 5 bases and J lost 7, with 8 bases in between. Per the germline V gene, CDR1 is MNHEY and CDR2 is SVGAGI. Here the CDR3 reads CASSQGSEKLFF. The DNA of the CDR3 is TGTGCCAGCAGTCAGGGGAGTGAAAAACTGTTTTTT.

The CDR3 protein is CASSPVGLNYGYTF. In nucleotides, the CDR3 is TGTGCCAGCAGCCCCGTGGGCCTAAACTATGGCTACACCTTC. V gene TRBV14 combines with J gene TRBJ1-2; D is uncertain. With 4 bases removed from V and 2 bases from J, the gap between germline ends came to 11 bases. CDR1 is SGHDN and CDR2 is FVKESK in the germline V gene. The CDR3 extends over 14 amino acids.

The chain has TRBV7-9 and TRBJ2-2, with D unresolved. Trimming removed 3 bases from V and 3 bases from J, with 8 bases in between. Germline CDR1 reads SEHNR; CDR2 reads FQNEAQ (reference sequence). This CDR3 comprises 14 residues. CDR3 amino acids: CASSFEQYTGELFF. The CDR3 DNA reads as TGTGCCAGCAGCTTTGAACAATACACCGGGGAGCTGTTTTTT.

V and J are TRBV6-2 or TRBV6-3 and TRBJ2-1; TRBD1 matches at 10 bases. Germline V lookup: CDR1 MNHEY, CDR2 SVGEGT. The junction had 5 bases not matched to a gene; V was cut back by 5 bases and J by 4 bases. CDR3 length equals 15 residues. The DNA for the CDR3 is TGTGCCAGCAGTGCCGGGACAGGGGAATACAATGAGCAGTTCTTC. This encodes CASSAGTGEYNEQFF.

The CDR3 sequence: CASRRTGVQETQYF. Written as DNA, the CDR3 is TGTGCCAGCAGACGCACAGGGGTACAAGAGACCCAGTACTTC. The chain joins TRBV6-5 to TRBJ2-5; 7 positions agree with TRBD1. The CDR3 has 14 residues. With V trimmed by 6 bases and J by 2 bases, 6 bases remained unmatched. Germline V gives CDR1 MNHEY, CDR2 SVGAGI.

The chain links TRBV6-6 to TRBJ1-4; no clear D gene. Trimming cost V 7 bases and J 0 bases, with 12 bases left between them. Germline lookup yields CDR1 MNHNY and CDR2 SVGAGI (reference sequence). The CDR3 sequence is 15 residues long. CDR3 DNA sequence: TGTGCCAGCATAAACCGGGTCACAACTAATGAAAAACTGTTTTTT. Its protein is CASINRVTTNEKLFF.

V usage is TRBV21-1 and J usage is TRBJ2-4; TRBD2, the D gene given by the table, was not confirmed from the DNA. TRBV21-1 is an annotated pseudogene. The CDR3 length is 13 residues. CDR3 amino acids: CASRRGAKNIQYF. CDR3 in DNA: TGTGCCAGCAGACGAGGGGCCAAAAACATTCAGTACTTC.

A note on this clone: This same CDR3 is encoded by further DNA sequences in the sample. This chain connects TRBV3-1 (or the pseudogene TRBV3-2) to TRBJ2-7, with TRBD1 as a possible D gene (5 bases). The CDR3 sequence is 13 residues long. The germline CDR1 and CDR2 sequences are LGHDT and YNNKEL (reference sequence). Deletions cut 4 bases from V and 2 bases from J, with 9 bases between. CDR3 in DNA: TGTGCCAGCAGCCGGCAAGGGGCCTACGAGCAGTACTTC. Encoded protein: CASSRQGAYEQYF.

The table lists this clone with a count of one. In nucleotides, the CDR3 is TGTGCCAGCAGGCATTCCGGGACAGGGGGCGAAAAACTGTTTTTT. It specifies CASRHSGTGGEKLFF. J is TRBJ1-4 and V is TRBV28; 12 positions agree with TRBD1. Trimming at V came to 6 bases and at J to 8 bases, leaving 7 bases not matched to a gene. There are 15 residues in the CDR3. CDR1 is MDHEN, CDR2 SYDVKM, per germline.

The CDR3: CASSLLQGASQPQHF. The CDR3 bases are TGTGCCAGCAGTTTATTACAGGGGGCGAGTCAGCCCCAGCATTTT. V and J are TRBV7-6 and TRBJ1-5; 9 nucleotides agree with TRBD1. Trimming removed 6 bases from V and 6 bases from J; junction bases left unmatched: 9. From germline, CDR1 is SGHVS and CDR2 FNYEAQ. CDR3 size: 15 residues.